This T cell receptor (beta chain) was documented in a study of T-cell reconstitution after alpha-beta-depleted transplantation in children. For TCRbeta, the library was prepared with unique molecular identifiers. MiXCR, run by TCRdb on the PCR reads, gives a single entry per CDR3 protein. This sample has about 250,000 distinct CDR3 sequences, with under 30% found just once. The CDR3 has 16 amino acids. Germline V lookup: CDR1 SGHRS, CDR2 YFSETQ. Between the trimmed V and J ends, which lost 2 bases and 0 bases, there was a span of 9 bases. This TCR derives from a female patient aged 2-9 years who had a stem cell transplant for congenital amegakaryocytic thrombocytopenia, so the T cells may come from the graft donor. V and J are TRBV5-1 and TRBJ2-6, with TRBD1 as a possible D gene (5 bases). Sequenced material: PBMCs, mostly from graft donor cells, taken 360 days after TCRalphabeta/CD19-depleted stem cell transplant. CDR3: CASSFTGVSGANVLTF. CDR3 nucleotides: TGCGCCAGCAGCTTTACAGGAGTCTCTGGGGCCAACGTCCTGACTTTC.